The present entry profiles one TCR beta chain with its context. Seattle participants joined during active infection and were tracked over time. This sample is part of a study of blood T cell repertoires in COVID-19. Data came from immunoSEQ multiplex PCR; TCRdb stores just in-frame clones and leaves some out. The repertoire holds 290,000 or so clones, with roughly 90% as singletons. Sequencing used peripheral blood. This receptor was identified in a woman in her 30s with COVID-19, enrolled during active disease.

The CDR3 DNA follows: TGTGCCAGCGCGTTAGGGGCAGGGGCTGAGCAGCCCCAGCATTTT. Its translation is CASALGAGAEQPQHF. The chain joins TRBV11-2 to TRBJ1-5; maybe TRBD1 (6 bases). The CDR3 is made up of 15 amino acids. Trimming took off 8 bases at V and 7 bases at J, with 21 bases between the two ends. CDR1 SGHAT and CDR2 FQNNGV come from the germline V gene.